The clone carrying this TCR beta chain was observed a few times. The antigen remains unidentified. V was cut by 2 bases and J by 5 bases, with 10 bases left in between. Germline CDR1 reads SEHNR; CDR2 reads FQNEAQ (reference sequence). The CDR3 length is 13 residues. This sample was taken from a study of cytomegalovirus exposure and HLA in healthy donors. Study outcomes and limitations: Most TCR sequences showed up rarely, but some public TCRs showed up in many donors.

13 Jbeta primers and 60 Vbeta primers were used for the PCR. Per the original methods: Later, an analysis found approximately 80 million unique TCR beta chains, and around 10 million of these were shared. Repertoires were generated with immunoSEQ multiplex PCR, while TCRdb's copy carries only in-frame clones and drops some. Clone size and V and J calls were adopted from that table, with D and trimming inferred from the DNA. The repertoire has over 100,000 clones, approximately 10% of them found once; the top ten carry more than 6.5%. The rearrangement links TRBV7-9 to TRBJ2-7; D gene uncertain. Material for sequencing was PBMCs. The TCR originated in a middle-aged woman in good health and CMV-seropositive. The CDR3 reads CASSLKIPNEQYF. As DNA, the CDR3 is TGTGCCAGCAGCTTAAAGATTCCTAACGAGCAGTACTTC.